This section outlines one T cell receptor (beta chain) sequence together with its context. No antigen is known for it. This entry is derived from a study of cytomegalovirus exposure and HLA in healthy donors. Whole-study context: In a later analysis, it was reported that the 120 or so validation repertoires had been produced on the same platform as the 500 to 750 repertoires belonging to the first cohort.

Repertoires were generated with immunoSEQ multiplex PCR, while TCRdb's copy carries only in-frame clones and drops some. The table includes about 120,000 clones, roughly 95% detected once. Trimming pared 0 bases from V and 2 bases from J, leaving 12 bases between. The CDR3 is made up of 15 amino acids. CDR1 is SGHDT and CDR2 is YYEEEE in the germline V gene. The study's findings and limits: In vitro assays verified that three CMV-associated chains recognized CMV antigens specifically. Most observed TCR sequences were rare, whereas some public TCRs were detected in many donors. Cytomegalovirus-associated status was assigned to about 150 TCR beta chains.

The J gene is TRBJ2-7, the V gene TRBV5-6, with D perhaps TRBD2 (5 bases). Sample: PBMCs. This TCR derives from a man aged 18 to 30 in good health and CMV-seronegative. CDR3 region: CASSLAPDGTYEQYF. In DNA, the CDR3 is TGTGCCAGCAGCTTGGCGCCCGACGGGACCTACGAGCAGTACTTC.